The clone carrying this TCR beta chain was picked up a small number of times. The antigen remains undetermined. The data were taken from a study of identical twins. Trimming cost V 4 bases and J 4 bases, with 11 bases left between them. This CDR3 spans 13 amino acids. CDR1 is SGDLS and CDR2 is YYNGEE in the germline V gene. Study results and caveats: Among monozygotic twins, out-of-frame TCR alpha sharing exceeded what models predicted.

TCRdb called the 5' RACE reads again in MiXCR, with one record for every CDR3 protein. The table lists under 800,000 distinct CDR3 sequences, around 21% of them singletons. This sample was shared with a second study, whose subject was T cells expressing NK-cell markers. That source notes: Among eight sequenced donors, seven carried HCMV seropositivity while one was seronegative. Of the CD8+ T cells in about 6 donors, about 1.0-7.0% belonged to dominant NKG2C+ clonotypes.

The sequence derives from a woman aged 18-30 years in good health. The specimen sequenced was PBMCs. J is TRBJ2-5 and V is TRBV9; D might be TRBD2 (6 bases). The CDR3 DNA follows: TGTGCCAGCAGCCGAACTAGCCCAGAGACCCAGTACTTC. This encodes CASSRTSPETQYF. Full variable domain (outside the CDR3, taken from reference TRBV9 and TRBJ2-5): DSGVTQTPKHLITATGQRVTLRCSPRSGDLSVYWYQQSLDQGLQFLIQYYNGEERAKGNILERFSAQQFPDLHSELNLSSLELGDSALYFCASSRTSPETQYFGPGTRLLVL.